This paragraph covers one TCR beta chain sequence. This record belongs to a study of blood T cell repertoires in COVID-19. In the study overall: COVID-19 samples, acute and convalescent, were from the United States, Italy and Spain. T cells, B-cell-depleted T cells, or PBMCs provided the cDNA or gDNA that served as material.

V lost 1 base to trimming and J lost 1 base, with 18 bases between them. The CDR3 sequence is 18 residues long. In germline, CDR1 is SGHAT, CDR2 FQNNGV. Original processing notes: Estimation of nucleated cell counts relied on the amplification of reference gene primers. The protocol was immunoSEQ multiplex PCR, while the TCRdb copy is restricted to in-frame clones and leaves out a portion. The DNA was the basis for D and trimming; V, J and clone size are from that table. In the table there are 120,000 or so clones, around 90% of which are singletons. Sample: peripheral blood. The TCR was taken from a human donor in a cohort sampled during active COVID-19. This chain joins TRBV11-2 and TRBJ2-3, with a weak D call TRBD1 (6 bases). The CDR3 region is CASSLVGGASGGTDTQYF. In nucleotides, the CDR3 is TGTGCCAGCAGCTTAGTTGGTGGGGCGTCAGGGGGCACAGATACGCAGTATTTT.